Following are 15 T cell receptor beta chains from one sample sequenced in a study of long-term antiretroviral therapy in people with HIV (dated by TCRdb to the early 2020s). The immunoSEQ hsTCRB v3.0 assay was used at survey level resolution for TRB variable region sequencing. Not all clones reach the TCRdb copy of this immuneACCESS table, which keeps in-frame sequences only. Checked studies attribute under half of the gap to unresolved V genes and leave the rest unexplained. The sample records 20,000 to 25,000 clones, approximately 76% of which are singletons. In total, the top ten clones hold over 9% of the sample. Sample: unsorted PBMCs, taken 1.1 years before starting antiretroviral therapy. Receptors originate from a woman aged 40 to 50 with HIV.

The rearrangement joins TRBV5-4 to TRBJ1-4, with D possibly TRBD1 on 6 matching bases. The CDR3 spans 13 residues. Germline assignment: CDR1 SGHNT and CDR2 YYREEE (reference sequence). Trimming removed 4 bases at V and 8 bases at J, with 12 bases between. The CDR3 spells CASSLPGDEKLFF. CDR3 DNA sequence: TGTGCCAGCAGCCTACCAGGGGACGAAAAACTGTTTTTT. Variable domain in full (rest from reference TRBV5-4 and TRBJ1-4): ETGVTQSPTHLIKTRGQQVTLRCSSQSGHNTVSWYQQALGQGPQFIFQYYREEENGRGNFPPRFSGLQFPNYSSELNVNALELDDSALYLCASSLPGDEKLFFGSGTQLSVL.

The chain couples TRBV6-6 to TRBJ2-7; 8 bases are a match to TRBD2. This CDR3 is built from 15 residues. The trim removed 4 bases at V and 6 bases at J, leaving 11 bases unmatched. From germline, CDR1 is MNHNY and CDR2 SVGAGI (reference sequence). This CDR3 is CASSFSGIRTTEQYF. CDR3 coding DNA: TGTGCCAGCAGTTTTAGCGGGATAAGAACTACCGAGCAGTACTTC.

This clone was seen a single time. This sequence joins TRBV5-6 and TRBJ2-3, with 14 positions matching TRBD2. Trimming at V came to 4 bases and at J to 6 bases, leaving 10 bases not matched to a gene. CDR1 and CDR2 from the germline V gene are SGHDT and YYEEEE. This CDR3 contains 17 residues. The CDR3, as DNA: TGTGCCAGCAGCGCCTATGGGACTAGCGGGAGAAGGGATACGCAGTATTTT. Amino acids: CASSAYGTSGRRDTQYF.

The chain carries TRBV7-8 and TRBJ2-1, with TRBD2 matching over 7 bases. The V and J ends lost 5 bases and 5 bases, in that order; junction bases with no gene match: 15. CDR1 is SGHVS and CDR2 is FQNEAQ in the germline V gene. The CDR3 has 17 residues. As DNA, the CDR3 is TGTGCCAGCAGCCCCCTCGAAGCGGGGCTTTTCCACAATGAGCAGTTCTTC. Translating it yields CASSPLEAGLFHNEQFF.

CDR3 coding DNA: TGTGCCAGCAGTTACTCCCTAAACTGGGAGCAGTACTTC. Translating it yields CASSYSLNWEQYF. The chain combines TRBV6-5 with TRBJ2-7; no firm D call. This CDR3 contains 13 residues. In germline, CDR1 is MNHEY, CDR2 SVGAGI. The ends were cut back, 0 bases at V and 7 bases at J, with 10 bases in the middle.

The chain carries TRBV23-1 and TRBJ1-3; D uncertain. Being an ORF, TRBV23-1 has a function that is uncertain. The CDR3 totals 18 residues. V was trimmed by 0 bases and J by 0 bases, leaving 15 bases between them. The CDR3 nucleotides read TGCGCCAGCAGTCAATCCCTAACTCCGAGGCACTCTGGAAACACCATATATTTT. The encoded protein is CASSQSLTPRHSGNTIYF.

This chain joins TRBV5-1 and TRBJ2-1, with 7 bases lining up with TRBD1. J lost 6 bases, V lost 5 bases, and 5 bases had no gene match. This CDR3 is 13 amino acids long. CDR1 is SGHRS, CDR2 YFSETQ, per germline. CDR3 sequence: CASSSTGFNEQFF. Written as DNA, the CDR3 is TGCGCCAGCAGTTCGACAGGGTTCAATGAGCAGTTCTTC.

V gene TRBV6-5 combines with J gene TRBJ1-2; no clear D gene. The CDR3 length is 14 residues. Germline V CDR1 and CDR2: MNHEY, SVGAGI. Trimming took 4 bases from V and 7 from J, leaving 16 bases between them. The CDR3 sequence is CASSSLLRLGGYTF. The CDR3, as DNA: TGTGCCAGCAGTTCCCTTTTAAGGCTGGGTGGCTACACCTTC.

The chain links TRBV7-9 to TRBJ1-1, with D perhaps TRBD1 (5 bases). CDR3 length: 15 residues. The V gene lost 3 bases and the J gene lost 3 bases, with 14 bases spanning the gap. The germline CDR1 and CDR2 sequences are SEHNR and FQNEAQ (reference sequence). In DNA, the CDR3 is TGTGCCAGCAGCTTCACCAGGGCCCGCGACACTGAAGCTTTCTTT. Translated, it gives CASSFTRARDTEAFF.

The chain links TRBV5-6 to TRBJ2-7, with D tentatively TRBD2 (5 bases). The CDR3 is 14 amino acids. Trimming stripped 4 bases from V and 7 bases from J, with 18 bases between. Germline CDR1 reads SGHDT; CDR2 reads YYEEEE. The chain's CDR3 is CASSPGEWRGEQYF. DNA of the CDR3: TGTGCCAGCAGCCCCGGGGAGTGGCGAGGTGAGCAGTACTTC.

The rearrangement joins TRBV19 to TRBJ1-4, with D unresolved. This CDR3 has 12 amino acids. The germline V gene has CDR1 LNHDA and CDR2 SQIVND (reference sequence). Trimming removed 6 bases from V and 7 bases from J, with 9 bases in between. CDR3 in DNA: TGTGCCAGTAGGACGGGGTCTGAAAAACTGTTTTTT. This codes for CASRTGSEKLFF.

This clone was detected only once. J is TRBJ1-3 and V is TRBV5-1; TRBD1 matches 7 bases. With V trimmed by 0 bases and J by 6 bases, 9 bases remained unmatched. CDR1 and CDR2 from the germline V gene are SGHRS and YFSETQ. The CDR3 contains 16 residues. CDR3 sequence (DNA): TGCGCCAGCAGCTTGGAACCCGGGGACAGACAAAACACCATATATTTT. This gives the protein CASSLEPGDRQNTIYF.

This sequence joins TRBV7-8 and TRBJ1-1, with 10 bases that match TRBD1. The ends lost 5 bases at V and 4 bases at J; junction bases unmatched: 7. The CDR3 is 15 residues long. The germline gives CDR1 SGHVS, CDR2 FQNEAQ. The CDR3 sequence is CASSGRDRGGTEAFF. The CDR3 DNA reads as TGTGCCAGCAGCGGTCGGGACAGGGGAGGCACTGAAGCTTTCTTT. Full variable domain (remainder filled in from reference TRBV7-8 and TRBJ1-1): GAGVSQSPRYKVAKRGQDVALRCDPISGHVSLFWYQQALGQGPEFLTYFQNEAQLDKSGLPSDRFFAERPEGSVSTLKIQRTQQEDSAVYLCASSGRDRGGTEAFFGQGTRLTVV.

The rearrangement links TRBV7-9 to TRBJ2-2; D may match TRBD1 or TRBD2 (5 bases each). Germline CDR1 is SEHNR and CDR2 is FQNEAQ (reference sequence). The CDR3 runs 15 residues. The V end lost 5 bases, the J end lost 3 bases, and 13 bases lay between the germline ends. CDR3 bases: TGTGCCAGCAGCGACCGGGACGTTTACACCGGGGAGCTGTTTTTT. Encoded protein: CASSDRDVYTGELFF.

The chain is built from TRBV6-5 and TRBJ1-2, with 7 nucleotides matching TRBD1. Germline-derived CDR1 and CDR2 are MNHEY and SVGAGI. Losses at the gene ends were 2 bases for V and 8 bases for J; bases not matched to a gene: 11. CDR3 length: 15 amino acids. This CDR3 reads CASSYPGRGGEGYTF. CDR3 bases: TGTGCCAGCAGTTACCCGGGTAGAGGGGGCGAGGGCTACACCTTC.